Listed below are T cell receptor beta chains from one sample, sequenced in a study of blood T cell repertoires in COVID-19. Sequencing used immunoSEQ multiplex PCR; TCRdb keeps in-frame clones, though not all of them. The sample consists of some 120,000 clones, approximately 82% of them appearing once. Sequencing used peripheral blood. These receptors originate from a man between 65 and 85 years old with active or convalescent COVID-19. Each CDR3 is given with its conserved first and last residue. A D gene is named only where the DNA matches it firmly. Expanded clones get a size class; other rows say once, few or many, or leave the size out.

CDR3aa	CDR3nt	v_gene	j_gene	abundance	d_gene
CASSKQPQGENEKLFF	TGCGCCAGCAGCAAGCAACCCCAGGGGGAGAATGAAAAACTGTTTTTT	TRBV5-1	TRBJ1-4	NA	TRBD1
CASSFTGGGDTQYF	TGTGCCAGCAGTTTCACGGGAGGTGGGGATACGCAGTATTTT	TRBV28	TRBJ2-3	NA	TRBD2
CASRALAGQETQYF	TGTGCCAGCAGGGCGCTAGCGGGACAAGAGACCCAGTACTTC	TRBV6-6	TRBJ2-5	many	TRBD2
CASSGTGARFLAFF	TGTGCCAGCAGTGGGACAGGGGCTCGGTTTCTCGCTTTCTTT	TRBV28	TRBJ1-1	once	TRBD1
CASRGQRDTGELFF	TGTGCCAGCAGGGGACAGCGGGACACCGGGGAGCTGTTTTTT	TRBV6-5	TRBJ2-2	NA	NA
CASSLGRYTEAFF	TGTGCCAGCAGCTTAGGTCGGTACACTGAAGCTTTCTTT	TRBV7-2	TRBJ1-1	NA	NA
CASSIERGRYNEQFF	TGTGCCAGTAGTATTGAAAGGGGCCGCTACAATGAGCAGTTCTTC	TRBV19	TRBJ2-1	NA	NA
CATMSGNTGELFF	TGTGCCACCATGTCAGGGAACACCGGGGAGCTGTTTTTT	TRBV24-1	TRBJ2-2	NA	NA
CASSPTGGQFEQYF	TGCGCCAGCAGCCCTACAGGGGGACAGTTCGAGCAGTACTTC	TRBV5-1	TRBJ2-7	NA	TRBD1
CASSGSGYGYTF	TGTGCCAGCAGTGGTTCGGGGTATGGCTACACCTTC	TRBV25-1	TRBJ1-2	NA	NA
CASSTGGAYEQYF	TGTGCCAGCTCAACTGGCGGTGCCTACGAGCAGTACTTC	TRBV18	TRBJ2-7	once	NA
CASSDRDRGNIQYF	TGTGCCAGCAGTGACCGGGACAGGGGGAACATTCAGTACTTC	TRBV6-2/TRBV6-3	TRBJ2-4	NA	TRBD1
CASSDRGASTDTQYF	TGTGCCAGCAGTGATCGGGGGGCTAGCACAGATACGCAGTATTTT	TRBV25-1	TRBJ2-3	NA	NA
CASSRASGGGSYEQYF	TGCGCCAGCAGCCGGGCTAGCGGGGGGGGTTCCTACGAGCAGTACTTC	TRBV4-3	TRBJ2-7	once	TRBD2
CASRSPRLASNQPQHF	TGTGCCAGCAGATCCCCCAGACTGGCGAGCAATCAGCCCCAGCATTTT	TRBV28	TRBJ1-5	NA	NA
CASDLRAGKLAKNIQYF	TGTGCCAGCGACCTCCGGGCGGGCAAACTAGCCAAAAACATTCAGTACTTC	TRBV11-3	TRBJ2-4	NA	NA
CSVEVGGTTEAFF	TGCAGCGTTGAGGTTGGCGGGACCACTGAAGCTTTCTTT	TRBV29-1	TRBJ1-1	NA	NA
CASSIGQGAQETQYF	TGTGCCAGTAGTATCGGCCAGGGGGCGCAAGAGACCCAGTACTTC	TRBV19	TRBJ2-5	NA	TRBD1
CATSRTGQPQHF	TGTGCCACCAGCAGGACAGGTCAGCCCCAGCATTTT	TRBV15	TRBJ1-5	NA	NA
CASSLRGVGYTF	TGTGCCAGCAGTTTAAGGGGCGTTGGCTACACCTTC	TRBV12-3/TRBV12-4	TRBJ1-2	NA	NA
CASSLVGTSGSDTQYF	TGCGCCAGCAGCTTGGTCGGGACTAGCGGGAGTGATACGCAGTATTTT	TRBV5-1	TRBJ2-3	few	TRBD2
CASSSTGLAPYTF	TGTGCCAGCAGTTCTACAGGGCTAGCCCCCTACACCTTC	TRBV5-6	TRBJ1-2	NA	NA
CASSQVAGTATTYEQYF	TGTGCCAGCAGCCAAGTTGCCGGGACAGCAACAACCTACGAGCAGTACTTC	TRBV4-2	TRBJ2-7	NA	TRBD1
CASSVGTDTQYF	TGTGCCAGTAGCGTCGGGACAGATACGCAGTATTTT	TRBV19	TRBJ2-3	NA	NA
CASSLDSYGYTF	TGTGCCAGCAGTCTAGACAGCTATGGCTACACCTTC	TRBV6-5	TRBJ1-2	NA	NA
CASSLVGRDTGQAQHF	TGTGCCAGCAGCTTAGTCGGCAGGGATACGGGACAGGCCCAGCATTTT	TRBV7-2	TRBJ1-5	NA	TRBD1
CAWSVGTPGVSNQPQHF	TGTGCCTGGAGTGTAGGTACTCCAGGGGTTAGCAATCAGCCCCAGCATTTT	TRBV30	TRBJ1-5	NA	NA
CASKLELAEIYEQYF	TGTGCCAGCAAGCTTGAACTAGCGGAAATATACGAGCAGTACTTC	TRBV2	TRBJ2-7	NA	TRBD2
CASSLGQNYGYTF	TGTGCCAGCAGCTTGGGACAGAACTATGGCTACACCTTC	TRBV7-9	TRBJ1-2	NA	TRBD1
CASSPPGGVLTLHF	TGTGCCAGCAGCCCCCCGGGGGGTGTATTGACCCTCCACTTT	TRBV5-8	TRBJ1-6	NA	NA
CASSPRGLAGPPETQYF	TGCGCCAGCAGCCCCAGGGGACTAGCGGGGCCTCCAGAGACCCAGTACTTC	TRBV4-3	TRBJ2-5	NA	TRBD2
CASNRAYNEQFF	TGTGCCAGCAATCGAGCCTACAATGAGCAGTTCTTC	TRBV2	TRBJ2-1	NA	NA
CASSQQISNEKLFF	TGTGCCAGCAGCCAACAGATCTCTAATGAAAAACTGTTTTTT	TRBV28	TRBJ1-4	NA	NA
CASTEQDGYGYTF	TGTGCCAGCACCGAACAGGATGGTTATGGCTACACCTTC	TRBV2	TRBJ1-2	few	NA
CSVELTGTGVDEQYF	TGCAGCGTTGAGCTTACCGGGACAGGGGTTGACGAGCAGTACTTC	TRBV29-1	TRBJ2-7	NA	TRBD1
CASSQDSGTGGGYTF	TGCGCCAGCAGCCAAGATTCCGGGACAGGGGGGGGCTACACCTTC	TRBV4-3	TRBJ1-2	NA	TRBD1
CATSDPDTGRGTEAFF	TGTGCCACCAGTGACCCCGATACGGGAAGAGGGACTGAAGCTTTCTTT	TRBV24-1	TRBJ1-1	NA	NA
CASSSAGIQETQYF	TGCGCCAGCAGCTCCGCGGGGATCCAAGAGACCCAGTACTTC	TRBV5-1	TRBJ2-5	NA	NA
CASSQDTGGLEKLFF	TGTGCCAGCAGCCAAGATACAGGGGGCCTGGAAAAACTGTTTTTT	TRBV4-2	TRBJ1-4	NA	TRBD1
CASSPGTSGEQFF	TGTGCCAGTAGTCCCGGGACTAGCGGTGAGCAGTTCTTC	TRBV19	TRBJ2-1	NA	TRBD2
CSGARTGAAEAFF	TGCAGCGGTGCAAGGACAGGGGCAGCTGAAGCTTTCTTT	TRBV29-1	TRBJ1-1	NA	TRBD1
CASSPTGHQPQHF	TGTGCCAGCAGCCCCACAGGGCATCAGCCCCAGCATTTT	TRBV11-2	TRBJ1-5	NA	NA
CASSQDTGGGLSGTQYF	TGTGCCAGCAGCCAAGATACCGGGGGGGGCCTTTCGGGTACGCAGTATTTT	TRBV3-1/TRBV3-2	TRBJ2-3	NA	TRBD2